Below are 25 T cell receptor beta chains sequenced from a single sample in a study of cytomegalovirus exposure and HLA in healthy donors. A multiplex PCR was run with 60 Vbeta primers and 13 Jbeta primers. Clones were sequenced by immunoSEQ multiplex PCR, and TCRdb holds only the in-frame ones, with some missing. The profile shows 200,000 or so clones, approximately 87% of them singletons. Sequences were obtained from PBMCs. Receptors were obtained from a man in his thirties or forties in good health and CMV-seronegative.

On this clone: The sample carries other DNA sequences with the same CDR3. The DNA of the CDR3 is TGTGCCAGCAGCGTGGACAGAAACTATGGCTACACCTTC. This gives the protein CASSVDRNYGYTF. The chain employs TRBV9 and TRBJ1-2, with D possibly matching TRBD1 (6 bases). This CDR3 comprises 13 residues. In germline, CDR1 is SGDLS, CDR2 YYNGEE. The V end was cut by 2 bases, the J end by 2 bases, with 7 bases between.

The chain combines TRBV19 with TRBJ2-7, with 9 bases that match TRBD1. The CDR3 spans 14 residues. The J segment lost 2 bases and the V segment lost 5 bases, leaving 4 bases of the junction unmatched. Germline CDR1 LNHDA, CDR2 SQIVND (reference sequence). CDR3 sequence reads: CASSPNRGPYEQYF. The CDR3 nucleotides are TGTGCCAGTAGTCCAAACAGGGGGCCCTACGAGCAGTACTTC. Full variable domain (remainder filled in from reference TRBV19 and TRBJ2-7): DGGITQSPKYLFRKEGQNVTLSCEQNLNHDAMYWYRQDPGQGLRLIYYSQIVNDFQKGDIAEGYSVSREKKESFPLTVTSAQKNPTAFYLCASSPNRGPYEQYFGPGTRLTVT.

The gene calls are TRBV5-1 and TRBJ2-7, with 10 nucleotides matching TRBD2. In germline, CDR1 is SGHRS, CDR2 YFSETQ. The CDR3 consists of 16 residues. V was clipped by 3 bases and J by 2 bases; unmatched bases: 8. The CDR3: CASSSGTSAQTYEQYF. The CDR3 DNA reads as TGCGCCAGCAGCTCGGGGACTAGCGCTCAGACCTACGAGCAGTACTTC.

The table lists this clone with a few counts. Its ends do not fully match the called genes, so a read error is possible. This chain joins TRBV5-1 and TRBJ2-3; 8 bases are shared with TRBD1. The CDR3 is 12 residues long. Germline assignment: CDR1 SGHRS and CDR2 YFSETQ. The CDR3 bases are TGCGCCAGCAGCTCCGCCGGGACAGGCGGGTACTTT. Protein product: CASSSAGTGGYF.

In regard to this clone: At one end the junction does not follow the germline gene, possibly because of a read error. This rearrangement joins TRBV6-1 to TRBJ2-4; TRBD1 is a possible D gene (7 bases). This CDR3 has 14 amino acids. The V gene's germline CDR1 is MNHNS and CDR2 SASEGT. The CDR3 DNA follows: TGTGCCAGCAGGCCTGACAGGGACTGGAACAGTCAGTACTTC. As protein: CASRPDRDWNSQYF.

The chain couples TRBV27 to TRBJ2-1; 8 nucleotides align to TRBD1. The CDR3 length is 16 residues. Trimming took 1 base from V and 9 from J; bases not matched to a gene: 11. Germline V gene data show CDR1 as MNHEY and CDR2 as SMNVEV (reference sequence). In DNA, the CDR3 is TGTGCCAGCAGTTTATGGGCAGGGGGCGGTTCAGGTGAGCAGTTCTTC. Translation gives CASSLWAGGGSGEQFF.

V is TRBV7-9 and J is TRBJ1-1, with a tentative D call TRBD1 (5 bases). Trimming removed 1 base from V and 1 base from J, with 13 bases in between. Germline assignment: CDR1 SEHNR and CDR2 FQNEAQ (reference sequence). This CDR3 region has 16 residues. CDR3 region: CASSLELRTGNTEAFF. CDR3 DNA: TGTGCCAGCAGCTTAGAGCTACGTACAGGGAACACTGAAGCTTTCTTT.

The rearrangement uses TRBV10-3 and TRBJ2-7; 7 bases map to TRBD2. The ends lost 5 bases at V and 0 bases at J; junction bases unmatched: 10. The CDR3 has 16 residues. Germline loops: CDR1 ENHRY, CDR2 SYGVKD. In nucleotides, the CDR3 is TGTGCCATCAGTCTTACTGGGGGGGTGAACTCCTACGAGCAGTACTTC. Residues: CAISLTGGVNSYEQYF.

The DNA for the CDR3 is TGTGCCAGCAGTGCAAGACTTCTTTCCGGACTAGCGGGGGTGCCAAACTCCTACGAGCAGTACTTC. This sequence encodes CASSARLLSGLAGVPNSYEQYF. This sequence joins TRBV28 and TRBJ2-7, with 13 bases matching TRBD2. CDR3 length: 22 amino acids. Per the germline V gene, CDR1 is MDHEN and CDR2 is SYDVKM. V lost 5 bases to trimming and J lost 0 bases; unmatched junction nucleotides: 22.

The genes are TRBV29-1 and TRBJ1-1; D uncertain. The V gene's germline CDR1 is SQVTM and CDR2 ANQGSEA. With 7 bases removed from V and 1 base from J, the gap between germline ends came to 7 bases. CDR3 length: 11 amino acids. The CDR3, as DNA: TGCAGCGCTGAGAGGAACACTGAAGCTTTCTTT. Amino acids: CSAERNTEAFF.

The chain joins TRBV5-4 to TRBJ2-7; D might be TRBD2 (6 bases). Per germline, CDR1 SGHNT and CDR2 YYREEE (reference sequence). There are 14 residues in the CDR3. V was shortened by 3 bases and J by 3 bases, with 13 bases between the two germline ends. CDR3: CASSYRDSVYEQYF. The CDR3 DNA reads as TGTGCCAGCAGCTACCGGGACTCGGTCTACGAGCAGTACTTC.

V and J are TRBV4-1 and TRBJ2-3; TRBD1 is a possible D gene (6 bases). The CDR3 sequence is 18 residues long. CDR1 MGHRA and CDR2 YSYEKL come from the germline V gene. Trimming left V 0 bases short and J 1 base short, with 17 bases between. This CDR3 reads CASSQDRVGAGGTDTQYF. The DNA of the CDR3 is TGCGCCAGCAGCCAAGATAGGGTGGGGGCGGGTGGCACAGATACGCAGTATTTT.

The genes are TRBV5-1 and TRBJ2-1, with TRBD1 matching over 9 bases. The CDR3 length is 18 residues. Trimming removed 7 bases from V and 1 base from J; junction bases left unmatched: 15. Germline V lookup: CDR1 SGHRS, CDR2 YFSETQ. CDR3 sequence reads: CASSLGQGFDTSYNEQFF. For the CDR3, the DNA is TGCGCCAGCTCCTTGGGACAGGGATTTGATACTTCCTACAATGAGCAGTTCTTC.

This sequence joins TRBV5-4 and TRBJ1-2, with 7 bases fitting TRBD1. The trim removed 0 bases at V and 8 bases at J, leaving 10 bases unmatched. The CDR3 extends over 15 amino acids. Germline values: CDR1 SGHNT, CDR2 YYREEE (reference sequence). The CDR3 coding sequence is TGTGCCAGCAGCTTGGAAATGAGGGGGCCGGGGGGCTACACCTTC. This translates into CASSLEMRGPGGYTF.

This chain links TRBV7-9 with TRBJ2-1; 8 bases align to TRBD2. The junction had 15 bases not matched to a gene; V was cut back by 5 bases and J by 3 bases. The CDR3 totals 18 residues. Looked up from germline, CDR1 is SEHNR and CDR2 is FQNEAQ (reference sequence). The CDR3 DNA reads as TGTGCCAGCAGCCCCCAGGAGGGTAGCGGGGCCAACTACAATGAGCAGTTCTTC. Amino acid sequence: CASSPQEGSGANYNEQFF.

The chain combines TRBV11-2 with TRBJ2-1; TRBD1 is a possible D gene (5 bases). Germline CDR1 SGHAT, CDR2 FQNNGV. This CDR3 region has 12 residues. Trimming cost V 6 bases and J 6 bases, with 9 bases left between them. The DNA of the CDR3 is TGTGCCAGCAGTGACAGCTTCAATGAGCAGTTCTTC. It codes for CASSDSFNEQFF.

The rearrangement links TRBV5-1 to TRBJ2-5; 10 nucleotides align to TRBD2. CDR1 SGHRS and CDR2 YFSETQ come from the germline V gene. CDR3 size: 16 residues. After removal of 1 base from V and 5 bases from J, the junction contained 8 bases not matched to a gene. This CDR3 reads CASSLTVAGGEETQYF. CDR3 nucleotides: TGCGCCAGCAGCTTGACGGTAGCGGGAGGCGAGGAGACCCAGTACTTC.

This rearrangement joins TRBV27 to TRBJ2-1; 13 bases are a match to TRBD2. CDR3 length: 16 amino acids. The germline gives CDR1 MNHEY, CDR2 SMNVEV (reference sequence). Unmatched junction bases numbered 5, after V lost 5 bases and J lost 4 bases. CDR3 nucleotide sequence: TGTGCCAGCAGTCCCGGGACTAGCGGGGTTTACAATGAGCAGTTCTTC. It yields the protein CASSPGTSGVYNEQFF.

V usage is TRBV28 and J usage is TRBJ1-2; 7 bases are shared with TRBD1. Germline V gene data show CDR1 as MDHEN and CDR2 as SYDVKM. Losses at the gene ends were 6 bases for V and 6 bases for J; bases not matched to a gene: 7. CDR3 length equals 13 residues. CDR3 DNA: TGTGCCAGCAGGACAGGGCTCTGGGATGGCTACACCTTC. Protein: CASRTGLWDGYTF.

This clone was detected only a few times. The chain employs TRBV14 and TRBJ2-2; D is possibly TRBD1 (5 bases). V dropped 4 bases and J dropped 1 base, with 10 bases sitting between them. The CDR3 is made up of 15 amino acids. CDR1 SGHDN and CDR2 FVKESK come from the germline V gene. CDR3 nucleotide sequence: TGTGCCAGCAGCCGATTAGACAGGAACACCGGGGAGCTGTTTTTT. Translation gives CASSRLDRNTGELFF.

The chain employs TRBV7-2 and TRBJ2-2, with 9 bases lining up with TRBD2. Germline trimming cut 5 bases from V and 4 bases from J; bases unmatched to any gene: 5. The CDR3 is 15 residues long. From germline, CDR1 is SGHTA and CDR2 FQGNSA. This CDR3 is CASSLGLASTGELFF. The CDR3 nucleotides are TGTGCCAGCAGCCTTGGACTAGCGAGCACCGGGGAGCTGTTTTTT.

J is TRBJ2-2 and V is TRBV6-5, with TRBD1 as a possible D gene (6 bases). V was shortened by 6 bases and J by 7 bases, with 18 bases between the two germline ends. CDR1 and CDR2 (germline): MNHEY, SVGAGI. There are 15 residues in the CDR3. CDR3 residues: CASRAGTKLGGELFF. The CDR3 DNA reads TGTGCCAGCAGAGCCGGGACAAAGTTGGGCGGGGAGCTGTTTTTT.

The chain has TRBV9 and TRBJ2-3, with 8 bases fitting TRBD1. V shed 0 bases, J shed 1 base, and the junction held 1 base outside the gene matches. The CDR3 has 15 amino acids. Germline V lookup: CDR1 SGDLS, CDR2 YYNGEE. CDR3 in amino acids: CASSVGGQGTDTQYF. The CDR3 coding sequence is TGTGCCAGCAGCGTAGGGGGACAGGGCACAGATACGCAGTATTTT.

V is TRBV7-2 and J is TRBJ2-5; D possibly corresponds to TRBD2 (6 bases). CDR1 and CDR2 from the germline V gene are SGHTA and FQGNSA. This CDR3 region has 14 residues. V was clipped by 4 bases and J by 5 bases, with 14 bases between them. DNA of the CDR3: TGTGCCAGCAGCTCTAGACTAGGTGGGGAGACCCAGTACTTC. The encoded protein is CASSSRLGGETQYF.

CDR3 loop: CASSSSSVNTGELFF. CDR3 DNA: TGTGCCAGTAGTAGTAGTAGCGTGAACACCGGGGAGCTGTTTTTT. J is TRBJ2-2 and V is TRBV19, with D maybe TRBD2 (5 bases). V lost 4 bases and J lost 1, with 10 bases in between. The V gene's germline CDR1 is LNHDA and CDR2 SQIVND (reference sequence). This CDR3 is built from 15 residues.